One T cell receptor (beta chain) is described in this entry. The data were taken from a study of OX40 agonist ivuxolimab in advanced cancers. Study-level information: Each dose-escalation patient presented with hepatocellular carcinoma, melanoma, renal cell or head and neck cancer.

Looked up from germline, CDR1 is SNHLY and CDR2 is FYNNEI. The CDR3 has 11 residues. The V end was cut by 6 bases, the J end by 10 bases, with 10 bases between. Here immunoSEQ multiplex PCR was the method, and the copy in TCRdb shows in-frame clones only, minus some. The sample holds around 80,000 clones, approximately 83% seen once. The TCR originated in an adult with an advanced solid tumor such as melanoma, head and neck, liver or kidney cancer. This specimen was CD4+ or CD8+ T cells sorted from blood, taken in a trial of the OX40 agonist ivuxolimab. This chain joins TRBV2 and TRBJ1-3, with D possibly matching TRBD1 (5 bases). The CDR3 nucleotides are TGTGCCAGCAGCGCTCGGGGGACCATATATTTT. Protein: CASSARGTIYF.